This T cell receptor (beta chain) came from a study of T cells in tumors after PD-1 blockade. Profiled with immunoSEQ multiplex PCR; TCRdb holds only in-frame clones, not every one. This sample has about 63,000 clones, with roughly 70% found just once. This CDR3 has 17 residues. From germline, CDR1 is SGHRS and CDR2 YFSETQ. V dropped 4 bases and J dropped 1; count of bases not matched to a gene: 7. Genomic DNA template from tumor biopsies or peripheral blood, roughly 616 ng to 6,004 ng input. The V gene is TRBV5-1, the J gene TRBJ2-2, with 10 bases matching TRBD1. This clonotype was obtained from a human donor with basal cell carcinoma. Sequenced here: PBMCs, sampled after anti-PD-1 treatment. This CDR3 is CASSRGQGPLNTGELFF. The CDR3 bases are TGCGCCAGCAGCAGGGGACAGGGGCCATTGAACACCGGGGAGCTGTTTTTT.